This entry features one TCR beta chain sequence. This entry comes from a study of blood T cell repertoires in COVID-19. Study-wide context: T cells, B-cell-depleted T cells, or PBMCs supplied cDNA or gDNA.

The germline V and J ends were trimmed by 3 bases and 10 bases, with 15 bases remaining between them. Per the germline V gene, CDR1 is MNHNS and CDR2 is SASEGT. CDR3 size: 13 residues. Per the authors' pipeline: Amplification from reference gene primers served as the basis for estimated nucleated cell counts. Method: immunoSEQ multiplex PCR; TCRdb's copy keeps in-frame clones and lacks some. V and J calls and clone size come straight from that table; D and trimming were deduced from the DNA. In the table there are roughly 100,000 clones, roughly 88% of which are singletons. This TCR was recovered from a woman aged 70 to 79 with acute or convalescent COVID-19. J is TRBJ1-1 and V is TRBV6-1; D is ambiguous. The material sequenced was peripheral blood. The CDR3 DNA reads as TGTGCCAGCAGTGAGAGGCCCCCCCTGCGAGCTTTCTTT. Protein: CASSERPPLRAFF.